This T cell receptor beta chain originates from a study of identical twins. From the 5' RACE reads, TCRdb called clonotypes with MiXCR, one entry per CDR3 protein. The sample lists 1.5 million to 2 million distinct CDR3 sequences; less than 40% were seen once. The CDR3 has 14 amino acids. J was trimmed by 5 bases and V by 2 bases; bases with no gene match: 4. Germline CDR1 and CDR2: DFQATT and SNEGSKA (reference sequence). The sequencing input was cord blood. The origin of this receptor is a newborn girl in good health. The chain joins TRBV20-1 to TRBJ1-4, with 8 bases matching TRBD1. The CDR3, as DNA: TGCAGTGCTAGAACAGGGGGGAGGAATGAAAAACTGTTTTTT. Encoded protein: CSARTGGRNEKLFF.